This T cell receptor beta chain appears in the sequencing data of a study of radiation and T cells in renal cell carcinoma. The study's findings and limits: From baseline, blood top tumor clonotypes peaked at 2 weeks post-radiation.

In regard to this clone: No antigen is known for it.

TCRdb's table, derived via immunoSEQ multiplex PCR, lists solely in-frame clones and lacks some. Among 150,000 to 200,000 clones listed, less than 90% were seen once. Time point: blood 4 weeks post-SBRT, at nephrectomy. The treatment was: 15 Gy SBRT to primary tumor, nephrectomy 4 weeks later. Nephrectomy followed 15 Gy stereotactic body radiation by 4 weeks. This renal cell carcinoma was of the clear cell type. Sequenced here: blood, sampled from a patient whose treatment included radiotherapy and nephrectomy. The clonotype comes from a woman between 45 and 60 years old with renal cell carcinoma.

Here the CDR3 reads CASTRTSGDFETQYF. The CDR3 nucleotides read TGTGCCAGTACTCGGACTAGCGGGGATTTTGAGACCCAGTACTTC. This chain uses TRBV19 with TRBJ2-5; 12 bases align to TRBD2. Germline assignment: CDR1 LNHDA and CDR2 SQIVND (reference sequence). V lost 7 bases to trimming and J lost 5 bases; unmatched junction nucleotides: 8. The CDR3 extends over 15 amino acids.